Shown below are 3 T cell receptor beta chains from a single sample sequenced in a study of CD8 T cells in ankylosing spondylitis. Study outcomes and limitations: What seemed typical of ankylosing spondylitis blood was a TCR beta motif built from roughly eight highly homologous variants.

TCRdb passed the 5' RACE reads through MiXCR, listing each CDR3 protein once. This table holds just under 550,000 distinct CDR3 sequences, more than 9.5% found once. These TCRs are of unknown antigen specificity. Material: blood, either unsorted or a sorted T cell fraction (not recorded which). All receptors derive from a male donor with ankylosing spondylitis.

This clonotype was found a few times. The V call is TRBV9, the J call TRBJ2-5, with TRBD2 matching 12 bases. The trim removed 3 bases at V and 4 bases at J, leaving 4 bases unmatched. CDR3 size: 15 residues. The germline V gene encodes CDR1 SGDLS and CDR2 YYNGEE. This CDR3 is CASSERLAGVETQYF. CDR3 bases: TGTGCCAGCAGCGAGAGACTAGCGGGAGTAGAGACCCAGTACTTC.

CDR3 residues: CSARDTRLAKNIQYF. CDR3 DNA sequence: TGCAGTGCTAGAGACACCCGCCTAGCCAAAAACATTCAGTACTTC. The gene calls are TRBV20-1 and TRBJ2-4; no definite D call. With 0 bases removed from V and 0 bases from J, the gap between germline ends came to 9 bases. Germline CDR1 reads DFQATT; CDR2 reads SNEGSKA (reference sequence). This CDR3 has 15 amino acids.

This clonotype was observed a handful of times. This rearrangement joins TRBV7-9 to TRBJ1-1, with D perhaps matching TRBD1 (6 bases). V lost 7 bases to trimming and J lost 5 bases, with 14 bases between them. CDR3 length: 13 amino acids. CDR1 SEHNR and CDR2 FQNEAQ come from the germline V gene (reference sequence). CDR3 in amino acids: CASTPEGGTEAFF. The DNA of the CDR3 is TGTGCCAGCACCCCGGAAGGGGGAACTGAAGCTTTCTTT. The full variable domain, rest sourced from reference TRBV7-9 and TRBJ1-1, is DTGVSQNPRHKITKRGQNVTFRCDPISEHNRLYWYRQTLGQGPEFLTYFQNEAQLEKSRLLSDRFSAERPKGSFSTLEIQRTEQGDSAMYLCASTPEGGTEAFFGQGTRLTVV.